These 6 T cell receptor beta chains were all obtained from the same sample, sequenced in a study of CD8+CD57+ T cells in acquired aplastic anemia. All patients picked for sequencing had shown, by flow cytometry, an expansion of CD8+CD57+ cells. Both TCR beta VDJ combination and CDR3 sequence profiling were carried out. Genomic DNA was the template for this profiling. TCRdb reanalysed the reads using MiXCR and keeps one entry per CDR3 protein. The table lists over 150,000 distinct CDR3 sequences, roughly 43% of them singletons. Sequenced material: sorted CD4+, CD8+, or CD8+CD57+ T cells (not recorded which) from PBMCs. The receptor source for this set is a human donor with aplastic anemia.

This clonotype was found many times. In nucleotides, the CDR3 is TGTGCCAGCAGTTACTCCGGGACAGGGCTCATAGGAATGGCCTCCTACGAGCAGTACTTC. It yields the protein CASSYSGTGLIGMASYEQYF. This chain connects TRBV6-2 or TRBV6-3 to TRBJ2-7, with 9 bases identical to TRBD1. The germline gives CDR1 MNHEY, CDR2 SVGEGT. V lost 0 bases and J lost 0; bases outside the gene matches: 15. The CDR3 consists of 20 residues.

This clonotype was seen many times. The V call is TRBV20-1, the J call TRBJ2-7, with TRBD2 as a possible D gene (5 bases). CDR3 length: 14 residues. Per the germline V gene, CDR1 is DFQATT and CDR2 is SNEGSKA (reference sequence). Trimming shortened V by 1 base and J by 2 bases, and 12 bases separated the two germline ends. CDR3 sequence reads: CSARVAGTTYEQYF. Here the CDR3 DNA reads TGCAGTGCTAGAGTCGCGGGTACTACCTACGAGCAGTACTTC.

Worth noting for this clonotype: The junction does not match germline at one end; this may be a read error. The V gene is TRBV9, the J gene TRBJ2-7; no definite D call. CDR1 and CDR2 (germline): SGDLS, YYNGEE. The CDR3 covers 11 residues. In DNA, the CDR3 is TGTGCCAGCAGCGTAGAGCCGGGTTCGGACTTC. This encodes CASSVEPGSDF.

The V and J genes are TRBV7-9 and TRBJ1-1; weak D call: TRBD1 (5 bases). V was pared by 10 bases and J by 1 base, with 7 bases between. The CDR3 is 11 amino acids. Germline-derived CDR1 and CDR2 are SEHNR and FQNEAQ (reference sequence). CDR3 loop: CATTGNTEAFF. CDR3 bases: TGTGCCACTACAGGGAACACTGAAGCTTTCTTT.

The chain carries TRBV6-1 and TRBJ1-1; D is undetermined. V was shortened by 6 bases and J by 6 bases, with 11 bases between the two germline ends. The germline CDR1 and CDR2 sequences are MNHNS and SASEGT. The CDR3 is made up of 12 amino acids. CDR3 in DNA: TGTGCCAGCAGCGACCCTAACTCTGAAGCTTTCTTT. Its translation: CASSDPNSEAFF.

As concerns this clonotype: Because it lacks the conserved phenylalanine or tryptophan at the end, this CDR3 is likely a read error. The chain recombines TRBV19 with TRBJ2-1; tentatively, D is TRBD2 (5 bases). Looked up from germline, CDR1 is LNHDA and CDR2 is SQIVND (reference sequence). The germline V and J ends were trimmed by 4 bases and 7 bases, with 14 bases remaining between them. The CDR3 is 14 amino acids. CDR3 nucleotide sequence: TGTGCCAGTAGTAAAGGAGGCGAAGTGAATGAGCAGTTCCTC. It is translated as CASSKGGEVNEQFL.